This T cell receptor beta chain was captured by sequencing in a study of blood T cell repertoires in COVID-19. Here immunoSEQ multiplex PCR was the method, and the copy in TCRdb shows in-frame clones only, minus some. The table has around 110,000 clones, around 88% seen once; the top ten hold 6.8%. The sample comprised peripheral blood. The sequence was collected from a man between 45 and 60 years old with active or convalescent COVID-19.

The CDR3 loop is CASSLAGQNTEAFF. The CDR3 region has the DNA TGTGCCAGCAGCTTAGCAGGACAGAACACTGAAGCTTTCTTT. V gene TRBV7-9 combines with J gene TRBJ1-1; tentative D call: TRBD1 (5 bases). V was pared by 0 bases and J by 1 base, with 6 bases between. CDR1 and CDR2 (germline): SEHNR, FQNEAQ (reference sequence). There are 14 residues in the CDR3.